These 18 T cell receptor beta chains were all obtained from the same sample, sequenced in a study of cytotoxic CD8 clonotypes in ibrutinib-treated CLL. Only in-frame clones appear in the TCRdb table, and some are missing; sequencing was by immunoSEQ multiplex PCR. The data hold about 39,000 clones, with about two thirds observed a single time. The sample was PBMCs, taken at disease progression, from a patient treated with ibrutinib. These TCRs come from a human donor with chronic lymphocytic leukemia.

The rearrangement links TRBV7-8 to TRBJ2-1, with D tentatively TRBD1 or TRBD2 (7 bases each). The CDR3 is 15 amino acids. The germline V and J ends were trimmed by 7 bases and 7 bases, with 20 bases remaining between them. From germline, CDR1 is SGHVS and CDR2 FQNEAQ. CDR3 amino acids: CASKPWQGGPNEQFF. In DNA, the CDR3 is TGTGCCAGCAAGCCGTGGCAGGGGGGGCCAAATGAGCAGTTCTTC. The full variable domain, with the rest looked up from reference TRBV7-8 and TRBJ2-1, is GAGVSQSPRYKVAKRGQDVALRCDPISGHVSLFWYQQALGQGPEFLTYFQNEAQLDKSGLPSDRFFAERPEGSVSTLKIQRTQQEDSAVYLCASKPWQGGPNEQFFGPGTRLTVL.

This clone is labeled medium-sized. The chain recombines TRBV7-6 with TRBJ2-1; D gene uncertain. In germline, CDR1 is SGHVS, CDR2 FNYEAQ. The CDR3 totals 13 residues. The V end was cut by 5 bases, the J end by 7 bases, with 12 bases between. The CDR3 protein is CASSPHLGNEQFF. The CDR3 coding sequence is TGTGCCAGCAGCCCCCACCTAGGAAATGAGCAGTTCTTC.

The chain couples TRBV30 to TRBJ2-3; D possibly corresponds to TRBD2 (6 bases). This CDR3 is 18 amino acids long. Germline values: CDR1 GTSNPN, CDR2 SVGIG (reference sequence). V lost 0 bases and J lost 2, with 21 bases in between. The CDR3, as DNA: TGTGCCTGGAGTGTACGCGGGGCCCTAAGATACCCCACAGATACGCAGTATTTT. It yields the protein CAWSVRGALRYPTDTQYF.

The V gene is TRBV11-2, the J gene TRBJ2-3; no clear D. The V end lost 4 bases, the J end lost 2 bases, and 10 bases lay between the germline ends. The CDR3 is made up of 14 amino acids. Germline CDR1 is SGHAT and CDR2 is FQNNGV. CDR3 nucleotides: TGTGCCAGCAGCTCCCACCCATTCACAGATACGCAGTATTTT. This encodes CASSSHPFTDTQYF.

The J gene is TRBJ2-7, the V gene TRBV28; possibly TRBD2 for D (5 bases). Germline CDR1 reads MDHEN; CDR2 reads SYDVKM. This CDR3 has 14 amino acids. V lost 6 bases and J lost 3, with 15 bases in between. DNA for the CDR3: TGTGCCAGCAGACGAGGAGGTCCCCTCTACGAGCAGTACTTC. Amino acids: CASRRGGPLYEQYF.

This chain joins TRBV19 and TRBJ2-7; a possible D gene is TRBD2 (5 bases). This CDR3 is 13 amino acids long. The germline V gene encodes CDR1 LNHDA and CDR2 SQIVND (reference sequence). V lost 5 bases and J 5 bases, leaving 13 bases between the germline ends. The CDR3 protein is CASSVTGSDEQYF. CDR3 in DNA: TGTGCCAGTAGTGTAACGGGGTCGGACGAGCAGTACTTC.

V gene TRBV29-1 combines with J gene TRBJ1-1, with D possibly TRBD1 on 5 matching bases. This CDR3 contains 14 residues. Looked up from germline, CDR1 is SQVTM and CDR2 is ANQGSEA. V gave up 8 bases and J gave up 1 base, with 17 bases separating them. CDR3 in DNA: TGCAGCTCACCTGGTGGGGCAGGGAACACTGAAGCTTTCTTT. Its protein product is CSSPGGAGNTEAFF. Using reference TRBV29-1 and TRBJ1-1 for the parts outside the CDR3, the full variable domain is SAVISQKPSRDICQRGTSLTIQCQVDSQVTMMFWYRQQPGQSLTLIATANQGSEATYESGFVIDKFPISRPNLTFSTLTVSNMSPEDSSIYLCSSPGGAGNTEAFFGQGTRLTVV.

As DNA, the CDR3 is TGTGCCAGCAGCTCTGCCCGCGGGGCCTACGAGCAGTACTTC. Residues: CASSSARGAYEQYF. The rearrangement links TRBV2 to TRBJ2-7; a weak D match, TRBD2 (6 bases). V lost 6 bases and J lost 2, with 14 bases in between. This CDR3 has 14 amino acids. The V gene's germline CDR1 is SNHLY and CDR2 FYNNEI.

CDR3 sequence (DNA): TGTGCCAGCAGGGGTGGATTTTCTTCGGGGGAGCAGTACTTC. It yields the protein CASRGGFSSGEQYF. This chain uses TRBV2 with TRBJ2-7; D possibly corresponds to TRBD2 (5 bases). Germline V gene data show CDR1 as SNHLY and CDR2 as FYNNEI. V was cut by 6 bases and J by 7 bases, with 19 bases left in between. This CDR3 spans 14 amino acids.

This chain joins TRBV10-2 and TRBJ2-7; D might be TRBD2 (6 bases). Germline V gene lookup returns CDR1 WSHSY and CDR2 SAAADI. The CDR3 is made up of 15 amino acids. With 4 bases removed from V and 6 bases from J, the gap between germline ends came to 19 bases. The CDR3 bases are TGCGCCAGCAGTGGTACGGGAGTTGCTCGATTCGAGCAGTACTTC. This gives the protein CASSGTGVARFEQYF.

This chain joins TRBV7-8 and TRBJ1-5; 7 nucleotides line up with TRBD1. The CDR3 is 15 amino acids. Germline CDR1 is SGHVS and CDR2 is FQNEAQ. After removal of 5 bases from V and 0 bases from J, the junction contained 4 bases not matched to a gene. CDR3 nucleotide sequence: TGTGCCAGCAGCCGGACAGGTTATAGCAATCAGCCCCAGCATTTT. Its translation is CASSRTGYSNQPQHF.

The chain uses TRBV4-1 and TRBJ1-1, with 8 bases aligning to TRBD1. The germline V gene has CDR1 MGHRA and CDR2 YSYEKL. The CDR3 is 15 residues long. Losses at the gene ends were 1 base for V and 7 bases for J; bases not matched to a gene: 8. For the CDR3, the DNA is TGCGCCAGCAGCCAAGGGCTGCAGGGGGCAGGTGAAGCTTTCTTT. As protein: CASSQGLQGAGEAFF.

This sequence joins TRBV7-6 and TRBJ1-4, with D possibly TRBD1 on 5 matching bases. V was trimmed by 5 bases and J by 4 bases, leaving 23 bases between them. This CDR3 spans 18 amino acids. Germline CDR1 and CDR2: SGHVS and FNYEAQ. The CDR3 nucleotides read TGTGCCAGCAGCCGCGGCCTCGAGGGACGGGGCCGTAATGAAAAACTGTTTTTT. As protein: CASSRGLEGRGRNEKLFF.

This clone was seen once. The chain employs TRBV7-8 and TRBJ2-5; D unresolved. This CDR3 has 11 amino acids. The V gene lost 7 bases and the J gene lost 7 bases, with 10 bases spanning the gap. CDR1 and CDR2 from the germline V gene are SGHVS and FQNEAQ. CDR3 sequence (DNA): TGTGCCAGCACCCCCATGGGGACCCAGTACTTC. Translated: CASTPMGTQYF.

In DNA form, the CDR3 reads TGTGCCAGCAGTGGTAGGCTGGCGTCTTGGTCTGAAGCTTTCTTT. Amino acids: CASSGRLASWSEAFF. The rearrangement joins TRBV28 to TRBJ1-1; D call uncertain. This CDR3 has 15 amino acids. V was cut by 5 bases and J by 6 bases, with 19 bases left in between. Germline-derived CDR1 and CDR2 are MDHEN and SYDVKM.

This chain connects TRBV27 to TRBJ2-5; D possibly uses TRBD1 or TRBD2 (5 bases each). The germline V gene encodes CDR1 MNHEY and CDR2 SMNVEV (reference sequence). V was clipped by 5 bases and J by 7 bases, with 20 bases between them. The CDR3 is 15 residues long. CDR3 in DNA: TGTGCCAGCAGTATCAAGACGGGGCCGGGGTGGACCCAGTACTTC. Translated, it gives CASSIKTGPGWTQYF.

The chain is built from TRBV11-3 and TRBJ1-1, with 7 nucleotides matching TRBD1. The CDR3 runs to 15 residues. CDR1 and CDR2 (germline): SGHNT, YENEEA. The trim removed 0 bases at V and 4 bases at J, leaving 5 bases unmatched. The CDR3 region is CASSLEGGRGTEAFF. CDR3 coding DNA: TGTGCCAGCAGCTTAGAAGGGGGCCGGGGCACTGAAGCTTTCTTT.

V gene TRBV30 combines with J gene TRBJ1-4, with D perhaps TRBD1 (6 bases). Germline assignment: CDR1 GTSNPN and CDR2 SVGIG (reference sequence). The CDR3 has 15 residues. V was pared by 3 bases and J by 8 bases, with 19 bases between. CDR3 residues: CAWSPRGPPWEKLFF. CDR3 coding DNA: TGTGCCTGGAGCCCTCGGGGGCCCCCCTGGGAAAAACTGTTTTTT.